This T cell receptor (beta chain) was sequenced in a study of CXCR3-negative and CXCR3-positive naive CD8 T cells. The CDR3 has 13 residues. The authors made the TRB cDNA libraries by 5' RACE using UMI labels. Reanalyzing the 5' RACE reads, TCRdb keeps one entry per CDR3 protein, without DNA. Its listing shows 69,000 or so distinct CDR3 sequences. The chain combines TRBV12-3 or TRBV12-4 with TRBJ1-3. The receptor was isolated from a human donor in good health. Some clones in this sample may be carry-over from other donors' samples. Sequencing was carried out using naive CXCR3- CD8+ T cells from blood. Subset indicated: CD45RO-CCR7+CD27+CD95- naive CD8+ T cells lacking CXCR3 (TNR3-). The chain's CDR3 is CASSPSPRNTIYF.